Listed here are 30 T cell receptor beta chains from one sample, sequenced in a study of identical twins. TCRdb analysed the 5' RACE reads with MiXCR anew, one entry per CDR3 protein. Among a few hundred thousand distinct CDR3 sequences, roughly an eighth were seen once, and the ten largest hold more than 0.8%. The data were also submitted as part of a second study, on yellow fever vaccine responses in identical twins.

The sample consisted of CD4+ T cells sorted from blood. The receptors were sampled from a woman between 18 and 29 years old in good health.

The sample holds a few counts of this clonotype. The chain carries TRBV11-2 and TRBJ2-1, with TRBD1 matching over 7 bases. The length of the CDR3 is 15 residues. V was pared by 3 bases and J by 1 base, with 3 bases of the junction left unmatched. The germline V gene has CDR1 SGHAT and CDR2 FQNNGV. This chain's CDR3 is CASSFRTGSYNEQFF. The CDR3, as DNA: TGTGCCAGCAGCTTCCGGACAGGTTCCTACAATGAGCAGTTCTTC.

This clonotype was counted only a few times. This chain connects TRBV6-5 to TRBJ2-5; 8 bases match TRBD2. Germline V gives CDR1 MNHEY, CDR2 SVGAGI. V was clipped by 2 bases and J by 5 bases; unmatched bases: 7. This CDR3 has 15 residues. The CDR3 sequence is CASSYAGTRGETQYF. CDR3 sequence (DNA): TGTGCCAGCAGTTACGCGGGGACTAGGGGGGAGACCCAGTACTTC.

This clonotype occurred many times. In nucleotides, the CDR3 is TGTGCCAGCAGTTTAGGGCCGAAAAACATTCAGTACTTC. Translated, it gives CASSLGPKNIQYF. This chain connects TRBV12-3 or TRBV12-4 to TRBJ2-4, with no clear D. Trimming shortened V by 1 base and J by 4 bases, and 5 bases separated the two germline ends. The CDR3 runs 13 residues.

The chain links TRBV9 to TRBJ1-1; TRBD1 aligns across 7 bases. Germline lookup yields CDR1 SGDLS and CDR2 YYNGEE. J was trimmed by 0 bases and V by 4 bases; bases with no gene match: 6. The CDR3 extends over 15 amino acids. The CDR3 DNA sequence: TGTGCCAGCAGCAATCTCGGGACAGTGAACACTGAAGCTTTCTTT. It codes for CASSNLGTVNTEAFF.

This sequence joins TRBV29-1 and TRBJ2-7; 9 positions agree with TRBD1. This CDR3 comprises 14 residues. The V and J ends lost 4 bases and 3 bases, in that order; junction bases with no gene match: 7. Germline values: CDR1 SQVTM, CDR2 ANQGSEA. The CDR3 region is CSVGEGTGSYEQYF. The CDR3 nucleotides are TGCAGCGTTGGAGAGGGGACAGGGAGCTACGAGCAGTACTTC.

This clonotype has more than one count but fewer than ten. The V and J genes are TRBV14 and TRBJ2-5; 7 bases are shared with TRBD1. From germline, CDR1 is SGHDN and CDR2 FVKESK. The CDR3 is 15 amino acids. J was trimmed by 1 base and V by 5 bases; bases with no gene match: 7. CDR3 in amino acids: CASSSGQLFQETQYF. The CDR3 nucleotides read TGTGCCAGCAGCTCGGGACAGCTTTTCCAAGAGACCCAGTACTTC.

The chain recombines TRBV6-1 with TRBJ1-2; D not certain. This CDR3 has 11 residues. Trimming took off 6 bases at V and 8 bases at J, with 10 bases between the two ends. Germline V gene lookup returns CDR1 MNHNS and CDR2 SASEGT. In DNA, the CDR3 is TGTGCCAGCAGCAATGCGGTGGGCTACACCTTC. Translated, it gives CASSNAVGYTF.

This chain uses TRBV12-3 or TRBV12-4 with TRBJ2-7; D might be TRBD1 (5 bases). This CDR3 is built from 13 residues. V was clipped by 6 bases and J by 6 bases, with 15 bases between them. CDR3 DNA: TGTGCCAGCAGGGAGACAGTGGGGTTCGAGCAGTACTTC. This codes for CASRETVGFEQYF.

This clonotype has more than one count but fewer than ten. This chain links TRBV7-8 with TRBJ2-2; 8 bases fit TRBD2. V dropped 10 bases and J dropped 4; count of bases not matched to a gene: 8. CDR3 length: 14 residues. Germline CDR1 SGHVS, CDR2 FQNEAQ. This CDR3 reads CAIYSGNFTGELFF. The CDR3 DNA sequence: TGTGCCATCTATAGCGGGAACTTCACCGGGGAGCTGTTTTTT.

This clonotype was picked up a small number of times. The V call is TRBV28, the J call TRBJ2-5, with D maybe TRBD1 (6 bases). Germline V gene sequence: CDR1 MDHEN, CDR2 SYDVKM. This CDR3 region has 21 residues. The V end lost 7 bases, the J end lost 0 bases, and 33 bases lay between the germline ends. The CDR3: CASKDSHKITGFGANQETQYF. In nucleotides, the CDR3 is TGTGCCAGCAAAGACTCACATAAAATAACAGGGTTTGGGGCAAACCAAGAGACCCAGTACTTC.

This clonotype was recorded a few times. The chain couples TRBV7-2 to TRBJ2-2, with a possible D match to TRBD2 (6 bases). V was shortened by 4 bases and J by 9 bases, with 12 bases between the two germline ends. The CDR3 contains 13 residues. CDR1 is SGHTA and CDR2 is FQGNSA in the germline V gene. CDR3 in amino acids: CASSSPLARELFF. The CDR3 DNA reads TGTGCCAGCAGCTCCCCACTAGCCCGGGAGCTGTTTTTT.

This chain connects TRBV12-3 or TRBV12-4 to TRBJ2-1; 16 bases map to TRBD2. With 6 bases clipped from V and 9 bases from J, the junction kept 11 bases outside the gene matches. The CDR3 is 17 amino acids. CDR3 in DNA: TGTGCCAGCAGCCCCGGGACTAGCGGGAGGGCCGGGGGTGAGCAGTTCTTC. This translates into CASSPGTSGRAGGEQFF.

The rearrangement links TRBV7-3 to TRBJ2-5, with TRBD2 matching over 9 bases. Germline loops: CDR1 SGHTA, CDR2 FQGTGA. There are 15 residues in the CDR3. V shed 2 bases and J 3 bases; nucleotides not matched to a gene: 4. CDR3 in amino acids: CASSLRGGAEETQYF. In DNA, the CDR3 is TGTGCCAGCAGCTTACGCGGGGGGGCCGAAGAGACCCAGTACTTC.

This clonotype showed up just a few times. The V call is TRBV3-1, the J call TRBJ2-1; TRBD2 might be the D (6 bases). Germline V gene data show CDR1 as LGHDT and CDR2 as YNNKEL (reference sequence). The CDR3 is 13 residues long. V was shortened by 4 bases and J by 15 bases, with 19 bases between the two germline ends. CDR3 sequence reads: CASSRESSGRWFF. CDR3 in DNA: TGTGCCAGCAGCCGCGAATCATCAGGGAGGTGGTTCTTC.

This clonotype was found a few times. The V gene is TRBV15, the J gene TRBJ2-7, with no clear D. Germline assignment: CDR1 LNHNV and CDR2 YYDKDF (reference sequence). The CDR3 sequence is 14 residues long. The V gene lost 0 bases and the J gene lost 1 base, with 7 bases spanning the gap. This CDR3 reads CATSRDPASYEQYF. Here the CDR3 DNA reads TGTGCCACCAGCAGAGATCCAGCGTCCTACGAGCAGTACTTC.

V gene TRBV28 combines with J gene TRBJ2-1, with D possibly being TRBD1 (7 bases). Trimming removed 7 bases at V and 0 bases at J, with 13 bases between. The germline CDR1 and CDR2 sequences are MDHEN and SYDVKM. CDR3 size: 15 residues. In DNA form, the CDR3 reads TGTGCCAGCACATCGGGGGACAGCTCCTACAATGAGCAGTTCTTC. Translation gives CASTSGDSSYNEQFF.

The chain is built from TRBV6-5 and TRBJ2-4; possibly TRBD2 for D (6 bases). This CDR3 comprises 14 residues. Trimming took off 2 bases at V and 6 bases at J, with 11 bases between the two ends. Per germline, CDR1 MNHEY and CDR2 SVGAGI. As DNA, the CDR3 is TGTGCCAGCAGTTACCTGCAGGGAGGAAACATTCAGTACTTC. Translated, it gives CASSYLQGGNIQYF.

This clonotype has just a few counts. The V gene is TRBV21-1, the J gene TRBJ2-1; the table's D call, TRBD2, has no DNA check behind it. TRBV21-1 is an annotated pseudogene. There are 15 residues in the CDR3. The CDR3 sequence is CASSKGLAGCNEQFF. As DNA, the CDR3 is TGTGCCAGCAGCAAGGGACTAGCGGGGTGCAATGAGCAGTTCTTC.

In DNA, the CDR3 is TGTGCCAGCAGTTCAAGAGGGGGGGTGGCCACCGGGGAGCTGTTTTTT. Translation gives CASSSRGGVATGELFF. The chain links TRBV6-5 to TRBJ2-2, with D tentatively TRBD2 (7 bases). CDR1 and CDR2 from the germline V gene are MNHEY and SVGAGI. V was trimmed by 4 bases and J by 4 bases, leaving 16 bases between them. CDR3 length: 16 amino acids.

In this sample, this clonotype turned up a few times. This sequence joins TRBV5-6 and TRBJ2-7; D may be TRBD1 or TRBD2 (6 bases each). Deletions cut 3 bases from V and 5 bases from J, with 27 bases between. Germline CDR1 and CDR2: SGHDT and YYEEEE. The CDR3 spans 18 residues. Here the CDR3 reads CASSWPVGRGRESDEQYF. The CDR3 coding sequence is TGTGCCAGCAGCTGGCCCGTTGGTCGGGGGCGCGAATCTGACGAGCAGTACTTC.

The chain joins TRBV27 to TRBJ2-1, with D unresolved. Germline V gives CDR1 MNHEY, CDR2 SMNVEV (reference sequence). This CDR3 is built from 14 residues. Trimming left V 2 bases short and J 6 bases short, with 11 bases between. CDR3 region: CASSLEAPLNEQFF. CDR3 nucleotide sequence: TGTGCCAGCAGTTTAGAAGCGCCGCTCAATGAGCAGTTCTTC.

As for this clonotype: A junction end diverges from the germline sequence, so it may reflect a read error. V is TRBV24-1 and J is TRBJ2-5, with D possibly matching TRBD2 (6 bases). Germline CDR1 and CDR2: KGHDR and SFDVKD. This CDR3 is built from 13 residues. The DNA for the CDR3 is TGTGCCACCAGTCGAGCGGGCCAAGAGACCCAGTATTTC. Encoded protein: CATSRAGQETQYF.

This chain links TRBV25-1 with TRBJ1-2, with unresolved D. Germline CDR1 and CDR2: MGHDK and SYGVNS. V lost 4 bases and J 5 bases, leaving 11 bases between the germline ends. The CDR3 sequence is 13 residues long. The CDR3 DNA sequence: TGTGCCAGCAGTGGTATACAGATGTATGGCTACACCTTC. This codes for CASSGIQMYGYTF.

CDR3 protein: CASSRTVSPNSPLHF. The DNA of the CDR3 is TGTGCCAGCAGCCGGACAGTCTCCCCTAATTCACCCCTCCACTTT. The chain recombines TRBV5-6 with TRBJ1-6; D is possibly TRBD1 (6 bases). Germline V lookup: CDR1 SGHDT, CDR2 YYEEEE. The CDR3 runs to 15 residues. V lost 4 bases and J lost 6, with 14 bases in between.

This clonotype was recorded at least ten times. The gene calls are TRBV6-4 and TRBJ2-2; no reliable D call. The CDR3 totals 15 residues. Per the germline V gene, CDR1 is MRHNA and CDR2 is SNTAGT. The ends were cut back, 4 bases at V and 5 bases at J, with 14 bases in the middle. The CDR3 spells CASSVGKSGTGELFF. The CDR3 DNA sequence: TGTGCCAGCAGTGTTGGCAAGTCTGGGACCGGGGAGCTGTTTTTT.

This clonotype was observed a few times. V gene TRBV6-5 combines with J gene TRBJ1-1, with D perhaps matching TRBD1 (6 bases). This CDR3 spans 12 amino acids. The V gene lost 6 bases and the J gene lost 11 bases, with 16 bases spanning the gap. CDR1 is MNHEY and CDR2 is SVGAGI in the germline V gene. For the CDR3, the DNA is TGTGCCAGCAGCCGACCGGGGGCCAACGCTTTCTTT. It specifies CASSRPGANAFF.

The sample holds a few counts of this clonotype. The chain carries TRBV6-1 and TRBJ1-3; D remains ambiguous. This CDR3 region has 14 residues. V dropped 8 bases and J dropped 0 bases, with 11 bases sitting between them. Per the germline V gene, CDR1 is MNHNS and CDR2 is SASEGT. CDR3 nucleotides: TGTGCCAGCTACCCGGGATCCTCTGGAAACACCATATATTTT. Amino acids: CASYPGSSGNTIYF.

This chain connects TRBV20-1 to TRBJ2-1; TRBD2 matches at 12 bases. Germline V gene lookup returns CDR1 DFQATT and CDR2 SNEGSKA (reference sequence). The CDR3 is 13 residues long. J was trimmed by 7 bases and V by 7 bases; bases with no gene match: 5. The CDR3 region is CSGRTSGKNEQFF. The CDR3 nucleotides read TGCAGTGGAAGGACTAGCGGGAAGAATGAGCAGTTCTTC.

This clonotype was seen a handful of times. CDR3 protein: CASSVSPTGELFF. DNA of the CDR3: TGTGCCAGCAGCGTATCCCCGACCGGGGAGCTGTTTTTT. This chain uses TRBV9 with TRBJ2-2; D gene ambiguous. The germline CDR1 and CDR2 sequences are SGDLS and YYNGEE. V was clipped by 1 base and J by 5 bases, with 6 bases between them. This CDR3 comprises 13 residues.

This clonotype was recorded a few times. The CDR3: CATSDNTGGNTEAFF. The CDR3 DNA reads TGTGCCACCAGTGATAATACAGGGGGCAACACTGAAGCTTTCTTT. The J gene is TRBJ1-1, the V gene TRBV24-1, with 9 bases matching TRBD1. Trimming at V came to 3 bases and at J to 2 bases, leaving 3 bases not matched to a gene. Germline CDR1 KGHDR, CDR2 SFDVKD. The CDR3 is made up of 15 amino acids.